This entry lists 4 T cell receptor beta chains sequenced from one sample in a study of beta chain features in type 1 diabetes. TCRB transcripts that were expressed got sequenced, as all of the isolated RNA had been reverse transcribed. Only in-frame clones appear in the TCRdb table, and some are missing; sequencing was by immunoSEQ multiplex PCR. The table shows over 500,000 clones, with around 15% occurring only once. Sequenced: naive CD4+ T cells from blood. The receptors stem from a man between 18 and 29 years old in good health.

The rearrangement links TRBV18 to TRBJ2-6, with D unclear. This CDR3 has 15 amino acids. Germline-derived CDR1 and CDR2 are KGHSH and LQKENI. Trimming removed 5 bases from V and 1 base from J, with 9 bases in between. The CDR3 DNA sequence: TGTGCCAGCTCATCTGACCAATCTGGGGCCAACGTCCTGACTTTC. Its translation: CASSSDQSGANVLTF.

The CDR3 here is CASSPLGQTDTQYF. The CDR3 nucleotides read TGTGCCAGCAGCCCCCTCGGGCAGACAGATACGCAGTATTTT. The J gene is TRBJ2-3, the V gene TRBV11-2, with D uncertain. Trimming left V 5 bases short and J 3 bases short, with 12 bases between. There are 14 residues in the CDR3. Germline assignment: CDR1 SGHAT and CDR2 FQNNGV.

Only a few counts were recorded for this clone. V usage is TRBV4-1 and J usage is TRBJ2-7; 10 bases align to TRBD1. This CDR3 contains 14 residues. Germline CDR1 reads MGHRA; CDR2 reads YSYEKL. V was clipped by 5 bases and J by 2 bases; unmatched bases: 3. CDR3 amino acids: CASSRDRGPYEQYF. DNA for the CDR3: TGCGCCAGCAGCAGGGACAGGGGCCCCTACGAGCAGTACTTC.

This clone was recorded once. V and J are TRBV15 and TRBJ1-5; D not certain. Germline V gene sequence: CDR1 LNHNV, CDR2 YYDKDF (reference sequence). The CDR3 has 14 residues. V was cut by 1 base and J by 6 bases, with 10 bases left in between. In DNA form, the CDR3 reads TGTGCCACCAGCAGAGTTGGTGTCACTCAGCCCCAGCATTTT. Amino acid sequence: CATSRVGVTQPQHF. The full variable domain, rest sourced from reference TRBV15 and TRBJ1-5, is DAMVIQNPRYQVTQFGKPVTLSCSQTLNHNVMYWYQQKSSQAPKLLFHYYDKDFNNEADTPDNFQSRRPNTSFCFLDIRSPGLGDTAMYLCATSRVGVTQPQHFGDGTRLSIL.